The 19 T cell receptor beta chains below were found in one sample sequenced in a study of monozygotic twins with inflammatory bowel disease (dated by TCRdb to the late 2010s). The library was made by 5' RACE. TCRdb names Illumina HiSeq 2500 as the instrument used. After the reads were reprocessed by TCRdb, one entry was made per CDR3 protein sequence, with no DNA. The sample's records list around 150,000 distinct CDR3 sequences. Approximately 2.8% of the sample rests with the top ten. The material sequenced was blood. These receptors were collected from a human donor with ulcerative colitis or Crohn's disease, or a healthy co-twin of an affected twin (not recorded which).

CDR3 region: CASSPLEPFTDTQYF. The gene calls are TRBV3-1 and TRBJ2-3; no DNA is available, so the TRBD1 call from TCRdb remains unchecked. Germline CDR1 LGHDT, CDR2 YNNKEL (reference sequence). This CDR3 region has 15 residues.

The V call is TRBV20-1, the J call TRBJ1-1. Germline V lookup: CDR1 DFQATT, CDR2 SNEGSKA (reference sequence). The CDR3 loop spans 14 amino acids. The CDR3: CSVAFESGNTEAFF.

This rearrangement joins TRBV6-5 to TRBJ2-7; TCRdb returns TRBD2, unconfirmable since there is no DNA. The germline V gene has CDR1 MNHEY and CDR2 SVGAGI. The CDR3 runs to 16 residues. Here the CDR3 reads CASSYSILAVPYEQYF.

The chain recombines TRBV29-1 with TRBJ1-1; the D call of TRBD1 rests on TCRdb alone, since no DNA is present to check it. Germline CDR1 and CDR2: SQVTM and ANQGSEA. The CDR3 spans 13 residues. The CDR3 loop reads CSVWTESGGEAFF.

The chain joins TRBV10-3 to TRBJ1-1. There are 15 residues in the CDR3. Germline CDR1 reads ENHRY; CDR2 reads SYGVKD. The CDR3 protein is CAIRYSGGRETEAFF.

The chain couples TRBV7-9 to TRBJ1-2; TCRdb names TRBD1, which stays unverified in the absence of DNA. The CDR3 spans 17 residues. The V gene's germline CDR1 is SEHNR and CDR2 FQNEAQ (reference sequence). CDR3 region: CASSLLVARDRNYGYTF.

The CDR3 here is CSARDMDRGLDSPLHF. The chain employs TRBV20-1 and TRBJ1-6; TCRdb indicates TRBD1, and absent DNA this call remains unverified. This CDR3 region has 16 residues. The germline gives CDR1 DFQATT, CDR2 SNEGSKA (reference sequence).

The CDR3 here is CASFTGLSTDTQYF. The gene calls are TRBV19 and TRBJ2-3. In germline, CDR1 is LNHDA, CDR2 SQIVND (reference sequence). The CDR3 loop spans 14 amino acids.

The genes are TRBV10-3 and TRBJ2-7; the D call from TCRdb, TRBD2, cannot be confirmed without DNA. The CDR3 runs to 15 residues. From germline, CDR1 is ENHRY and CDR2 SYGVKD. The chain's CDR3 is CAISEPGTADYEQYF.

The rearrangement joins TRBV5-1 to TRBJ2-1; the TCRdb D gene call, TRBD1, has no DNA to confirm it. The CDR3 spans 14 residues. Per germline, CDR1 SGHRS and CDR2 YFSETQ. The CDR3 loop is CASSMGQGYNEQFF. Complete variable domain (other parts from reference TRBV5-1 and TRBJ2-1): KAGVTQTPRYLIKTRGQQVTLSCSPISGHRSVSWYQQTPGQGLQFLFEYFSETQRNKGNFPGRFSGRQFSNSRSEMNVSTLELGDSALYLCASSMGQGYNEQFFGPGTRLTVL.

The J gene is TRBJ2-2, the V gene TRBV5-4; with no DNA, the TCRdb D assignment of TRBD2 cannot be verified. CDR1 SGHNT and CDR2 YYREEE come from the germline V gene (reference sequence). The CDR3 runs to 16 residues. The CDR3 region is CASSSYRQGNTGELFF.

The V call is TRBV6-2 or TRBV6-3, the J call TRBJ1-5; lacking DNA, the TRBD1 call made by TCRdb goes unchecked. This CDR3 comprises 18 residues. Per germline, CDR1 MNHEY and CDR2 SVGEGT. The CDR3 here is CASSYTVGTDSSNQPQHF.

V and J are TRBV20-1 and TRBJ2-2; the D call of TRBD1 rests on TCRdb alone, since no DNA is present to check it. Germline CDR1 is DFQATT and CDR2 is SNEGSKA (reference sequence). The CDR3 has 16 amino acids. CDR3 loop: CSGLKSETGLTGELFF.

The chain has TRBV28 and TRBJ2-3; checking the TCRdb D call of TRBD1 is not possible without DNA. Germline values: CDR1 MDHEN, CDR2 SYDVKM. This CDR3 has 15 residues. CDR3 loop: CASSLQGRITDTQYF.

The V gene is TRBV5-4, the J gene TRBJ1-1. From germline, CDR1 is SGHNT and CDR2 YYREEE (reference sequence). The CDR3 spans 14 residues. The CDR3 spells CASSLKFLNTEAFF.

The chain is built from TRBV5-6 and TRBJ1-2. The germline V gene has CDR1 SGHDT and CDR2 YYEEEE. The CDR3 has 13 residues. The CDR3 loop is CASSLAILDGYTF.

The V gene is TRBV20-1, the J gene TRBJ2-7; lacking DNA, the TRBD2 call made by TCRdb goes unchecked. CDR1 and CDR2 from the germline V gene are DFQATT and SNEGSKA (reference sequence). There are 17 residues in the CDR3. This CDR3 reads CSANPDTSGPFPYEQYF.

CDR3 protein: CSARPSGRGSETQYF. The chain has TRBV20-1 and TRBJ2-5; TCRdb outputs TRBD2, but without DNA this stays unchecked. The CDR3 is 15 residues long. Germline V gene data show CDR1 as DFQATT and CDR2 as SNEGSKA (reference sequence).

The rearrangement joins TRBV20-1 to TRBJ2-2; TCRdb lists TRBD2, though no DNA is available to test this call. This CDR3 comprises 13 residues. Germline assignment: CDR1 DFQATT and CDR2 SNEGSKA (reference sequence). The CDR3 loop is CSVGGNYTGELFF.